These 7 T cell receptor beta chains originate from one sample sequenced in a study of blood T cell repertoires in COVID-19. Clones were read by immunoSEQ multiplex PCR, and TCRdb kept only the in-frame ones, dropping some. Found here are around 80,000 clones, 84% of them singletons; the top ten hold around 13%. The sequencing sample was made of peripheral blood. These receptors originate from a human donor in a cohort sampled during active COVID-19.

The chain carries TRBV28 and TRBJ1-4; the match to TRBD1 covers 9 bases. This CDR3 region has 14 residues. The junction had 7 bases not matched to a gene; V was cut back by 5 bases and J by 9 bases. Germline V CDR1 and CDR2: MDHEN, SYDVKM. The CDR3 region is CASSPGQGNQKLFF. The CDR3 region has the DNA TGTGCCAGCAGTCCAGGACAGGGGAACCAAAAACTGTTTTTT.

CDR3 coding DNA: TGTGCCAGCGGGGGACTAGCGGGTGGAGAGCAGTACTTC. It is translated as CASGGLAGGEQYF. The chain combines TRBV2 with TRBJ2-7; 12 nucleotides match TRBD2. Germline V gives CDR1 SNHLY, CDR2 FYNNEI. Germline trimming cut 8 bases from V and 7 bases from J; bases unmatched to any gene: 6. CDR3 length: 13 amino acids. The variable domain in full, completed from reference TRBV2 and TRBJ2-7, reads EPEVTQTPSHQVTQMGQEVILRCVPISNHLYFYWYRQILGQKVEFLVSFYNNEISEKSEIFDDQFSVERPDGSNFTLKIRSTKLEDSAMYFCASGGLAGGEQYFGPGTRLTVT.

The chain is built from TRBV2 and TRBJ1-2; D unresolved. Looked up from germline, CDR1 is SNHLY and CDR2 is FYNNEI. V lost 4 bases and J 9 bases, leaving 12 bases between the germline ends. The CDR3 runs to 12 residues. CDR3 sequence: CASSGLESSYTF. The CDR3 DNA reads TGTGCCAGCAGTGGACTCGAAAGTAGCTACACCTTC. The complete variable domain, with remaining parts taken from reference TRBV2 and TRBJ1-2, reads EPEVTQTPSHQVTQMGQEVILRCVPISNHLYFYWYRQILGQKVEFLVSFYNNEISEKSEIFDDQFSVERPDGSNFTLKIRSTKLEDSAMYFCASSGLESSYTFGSGTRLTVV.

This chain joins TRBV9 and TRBJ1-1; 10 bases agree with TRBD1. The CDR3 totals 15 residues. The germline gives CDR1 SGDLS, CDR2 YYNGEE. Trimming cost V 3 bases and J 6 bases; bases outside gene matches: 8. The CDR3 spells CASSATSGTGAEAFF. The DNA of the CDR3 is TGTGCCAGCAGCGCCACATCCGGGACAGGGGCTGAAGCTTTCTTT.

The rearrangement uses TRBV6-1 and TRBJ2-5; the match to TRBD2 covers 12 bases. CDR1 is MNHNS and CDR2 is SASEGT in the germline V gene. This CDR3 has 17 residues. Losses at the gene ends were 2 bases for V and 5 bases for J; bases not matched to a gene: 9. The CDR3 DNA reads as TGTGCCAGCAGTGAATTAACTAGCGGGGGGCGGAGGGAGACCCAGTACTTC. It specifies CASSELTSGGRRETQYF.

The chain recombines TRBV29-1 with TRBJ2-1; tentatively, D is TRBD2 (6 bases). V was cut by 7 bases and J by 9 bases, with 16 bases left in between. This CDR3 is built from 12 residues. The germline CDR1 and CDR2 sequences are SQVTM and ANQGSEA. The CDR3 here is CSAPSGGGEQFF. The CDR3 DNA is TGCAGCGCCCCGTCCGGGGGAGGTGAGCAGTTCTTC.

The chain links TRBV25-1 to TRBJ1-6, with a possible D match to TRBD1 (5 bases). Trimming shortened V by 1 base and J by 9 bases, and 7 bases separated the two germline ends. The CDR3 is 13 amino acids. CDR1 is MGHDK and CDR2 is SYGVNS in the germline V gene. CDR3 in amino acids: CASSESTVSPLHF. The CDR3 region has the DNA TGTGCCAGCAGTGAATCGACAGTTTCACCCCTCCACTTT.